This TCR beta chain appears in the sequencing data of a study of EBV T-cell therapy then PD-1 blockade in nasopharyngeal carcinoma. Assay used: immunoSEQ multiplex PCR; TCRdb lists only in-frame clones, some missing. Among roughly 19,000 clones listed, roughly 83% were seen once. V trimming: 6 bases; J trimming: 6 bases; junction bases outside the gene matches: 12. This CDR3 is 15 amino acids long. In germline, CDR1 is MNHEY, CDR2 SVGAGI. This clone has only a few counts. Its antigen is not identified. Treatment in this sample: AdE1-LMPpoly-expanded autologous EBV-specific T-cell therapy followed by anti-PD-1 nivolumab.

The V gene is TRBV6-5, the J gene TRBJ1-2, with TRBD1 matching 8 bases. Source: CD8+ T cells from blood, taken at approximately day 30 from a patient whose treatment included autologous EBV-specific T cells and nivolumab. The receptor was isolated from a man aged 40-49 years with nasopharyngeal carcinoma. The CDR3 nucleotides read TGTGCCAGCAGGACAGGGGAAGTTACGGGTAATGGCTACACCTTC. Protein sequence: CASRTGEVTGNGYTF.